This T cell receptor beta chain was profiled in a study of early T cells in non-severe SARS-CoV-2 infection. Findings and limits, study-wide: Matching against VDJdb likely underestimated virus-specific expansions, favoring anti-spike CD8.

As regards this clonotype: What it binds is unknown.

TCRdb redid the calling of the 5' RACE reads with MiXCR, one entry per CDR3 protein. The table includes about 27,000 distinct CDR3 sequences, approximately 5.1% detected once. The V and J ends lost 2 bases and 6 bases respectively, with 10 bases between them. The CDR3 consists of 14 residues. The germline gives CDR1 MRHNA, CDR2 SNTAGT. The origin of this receptor is an adult who was a healthcare worker with PCR-confirmed SARS-CoV-2 infection or an uninfected control (not recorded which). The sample comprised whole blood. This rearrangement joins TRBV6-4 to TRBJ2-2, with a possible D match to TRBD1 (5 bases). CDR3 DNA: TGTGCCAGCAGTGACACGACAGCCGCCGGGGAGCTGTTTTTT. Translating gives CASSDTTAAGELFF.